This T cell receptor beta chain is drawn from a study of blood T cells in healthy people across ages. The CDR3 has 16 amino acids. Germline loops: CDR1 MNHEY, CDR2 SMNVEV (reference sequence). Trimming cost V 2 bases and J 4 bases; bases outside gene matches: 7. Roughly 10 milliliters was the volume of peripheral blood drawn from each donor. Primed by a sample-barcoded 5' primer and a J-beta primer mix, a second PCR proceeded for about 7 to 11 cycles. Each of the samples gave a minimum of 3 million paired-end reads that contained CDR3. TCRdb used MiXCR to reprocess the 5' RACE reads, holding one entry per CDR3 protein. The table has around 2 million distinct CDR3 sequences, about 39% seen once; the top ten hold 20% to 25%.

The source is a human donor in good health. The V gene is TRBV27, the J gene TRBJ1-2; 10 nucleotides agree with TRBD1. Specimen: blood. This CDR3 reads CASSLRGGQGPYGYTF. DNA for the CDR3: TGTGCCAGCAGTTTAAGGGGGGGACAGGGGCCCTATGGCTACACCTTC.